These 14 T cell receptor beta chains originate from one sample sequenced in a study of PD-L1 blockade in urothelial cancer. Clones were read by immunoSEQ multiplex PCR, and TCRdb kept only the in-frame ones, dropping some. The table has tens of thousands of clones, over 80% seen once. The time point here: pretreatment peripheral blood. The sequences come from PBMCs, collected around atezolizumab (anti-PD-L1) treatment. Source of these receptors: a woman between 65 and 79 years old with urothelial cancer.

The J gene is TRBJ1-4, the V gene TRBV25-1; D is uncertain. Germline lookup yields CDR1 MGHDK and CDR2 SYGVNS. Trimming cost V 1 base and J 6 bases, with 9 bases left between them. This CDR3 contains 14 residues. This CDR3 reads CASSESRQYEKLFF. CDR3 nucleotide sequence: TGTGCCAGCAGTGAATCTAGGCAGTATGAAAAACTGTTTTTT.

This sequence joins TRBV7-9 and TRBJ2-7; D is ambiguous. Trimming took off 0 bases at V and 4 bases at J, with 16 bases between the two ends. The CDR3 loop spans 16 amino acids. Germline V gene lookup returns CDR1 SEHNR and CDR2 FQNEAQ (reference sequence). The CDR3 DNA reads TGTGCCAGCAGCTTAGCGGCACGGCGTGCACAGTACGAGCAGTACTTC. Amino acids: CASSLAARRAQYEQYF.

This chain uses TRBV11-2 with TRBJ2-1, with TRBD2 identical over 12 bases. This CDR3 region has 16 residues. V lost 2 bases, J lost 8 bases, and 7 bases stayed unmatched. The germline V gene has CDR1 SGHAT and CDR2 FQNNGV. The CDR3 loop reads CASSLSRGLAGYEQFF. CDR3 sequence (DNA): TGTGCCAGCAGCTTAAGTAGGGGACTAGCGGGTTATGAGCAGTTCTTC. Using reference TRBV11-2 and TRBJ2-1 for the parts outside the CDR3, the full variable domain is EAGVAQSPRYKIIEKRQSVAFWCNPISGHATLYWYQQILGQGPKLLIQFQNNGVVDDSQLPKDRFSAERLKGVDSTLKIQPAKLEDSAVYLCASSLSRGLAGYEQFFGPGTRLTVL.

The chain is built from TRBV13 and TRBJ1-6, with 9 bases that match TRBD1. Germline CDR1 reads PRHDT; CDR2 reads FYEKMQ (reference sequence). V was pared by 5 bases and J by 10 bases, with 12 bases of the junction left unmatched. CDR3 length: 16 residues. The CDR3 DNA follows: TGTGCCAGCAGCCCCCCGGGACAGGGAGTGGGCTCACCCCTCCACTTT. Translating gives CASSPPGQGVGSPLHF.

The J gene is TRBJ1-5, the V gene TRBV29-1; perhaps TRBD1 as D (5 bases). This CDR3 comprises 13 residues. The germline CDR1 and CDR2 sequences are SQVTM and ANQGSEA. The germline V and J ends were trimmed by 3 bases and 4 bases, with 10 bases remaining between them. CDR3 DNA: TGCAGCGTTGACGAAGGGGCAAATCAGCCCCAGCATTTT. This sequence encodes CSVDEGANQPQHF.

The V and J genes are TRBV15 and TRBJ2-7, with 8 bases aligning to TRBD1. The CDR3 totals 12 residues. Germline-derived CDR1 and CDR2 are LNHNV and YYDKDF (reference sequence). V was pared by 5 bases and J by 13 bases, with 10 bases of the junction left unmatched. The CDR3 spells CATSRGQAPQYF. CDR3 nucleotides: TGTGCCACCAGCCGGGGACAGGCGCCACAATACTTC.

The chain joins TRBV5-1 to TRBJ1-2; 9 positions agree with TRBD1. This CDR3 has 16 amino acids. Germline CDR1 and CDR2: SGHRS and YFSETQ. The trim removed 0 bases at V and 1 base at J, leaving 4 bases unmatched. The CDR3 reads CASSLGDRVDNYGYTF. DNA of the CDR3: TGCGCCAGCAGCTTGGGGGACAGGGTGGATAACTATGGCTACACCTTC. Complete variable domain (other parts from reference TRBV5-1 and TRBJ1-2): KAGVTQTPRYLIKTRGQQVTLSCSPISGHRSVSWYQQTPGQGLQFLFEYFSETQRNKGNFPGRFSGRQFSNSRSEMNVSTLELGDSALYLCASSLGDRVDNYGYTFGSGTRLTVV.

The chain couples TRBV5-1 to TRBJ1-1; D unresolved. With 4 bases removed from V and 0 bases from J, the gap between germline ends came to 19 bases. This CDR3 comprises 17 residues. CDR1 and CDR2 (germline): SGHRS, YFSETQ. The DNA of the CDR3 is TGCGCCAGCAGCAAAATCCCCACGCAGGAAATGAACACTGAAGCTTTCTTT. Its translation is CASSKIPTQEMNTEAFF.

In this sample, this clone turned up once. The chain couples TRBV2 to TRBJ2-3, with D tentatively TRBD2 (5 bases). Trimming stripped 5 bases from V and 6 bases from J, with 12 bases between. There are 13 residues in the CDR3. Germline values: CDR1 SNHLY, CDR2 FYNNEI. CDR3 amino acids: CASSPLDLDTQYF. In nucleotides, the CDR3 is TGTGCCAGCAGTCCTTTGGACTTGGATACGCAGTATTTT.

The rearrangement links TRBV5-4 to TRBJ1-2, with TRBD1 matching over 10 bases. The CDR3 is 15 amino acids. CDR1 SGHNT and CDR2 YYREEE come from the germline V gene (reference sequence). V lost 3 bases, J lost 8 bases, and 10 bases stayed unmatched. The CDR3 here is CASSSPGTGARGYTF. The CDR3 bases are TGTGCCAGCAGCTCGCCGGGGACAGGGGCGCGGGGCTACACCTTC.

The chain is built from TRBV11-2 and TRBJ2-3, with TRBD2 matching over 7 bases. This CDR3 has 17 amino acids. J was trimmed by 0 bases and V by 5 bases; bases with no gene match: 11. Germline CDR1 and CDR2: SGHAT and FQNNGV. CDR3 amino acids: CASSPLGGGGSTDTQYF. The CDR3 DNA reads as TGTGCCAGCAGCCCACTTGGGGGGGGTGGGAGCACAGATACGCAGTATTTT.

V is TRBV30 and J is TRBJ2-7; 7 positions agree with TRBD1. Germline V CDR1 and CDR2: GTSNPN, SVGIG (reference sequence). Unmatched junction bases numbered 7, after V lost 5 bases and J lost 0 bases. This CDR3 comprises 14 residues. The chain's CDR3 is CAWAKTGSSYEQYF. The CDR3 DNA follows: TGTGCCTGGGCCAAGACAGGGTCCTCCTACGAGCAGTACTTC. Together with reference TRBV30 and TRBJ2-7, the CDR3 gives the full variable domain: SQTIHQWPATLVQPVGSPLSLECTVEGTSNPNLYWYRQAAGRGLQLLFYSVGIGQISSEVPQNLSASRPQDRQFILSSKKLLLSDSGFYLCAWAKTGSSYEQYFGPGTRLTVT.

The gene calls are TRBV5-1 and TRBJ2-7, with D possibly TRBD2 on 7 matching bases. The germline V gene has CDR1 SGHRS and CDR2 YFSETQ. There are 15 residues in the CDR3. The V end lost 4 bases, the J end lost 1 base, and 15 bases lay between the germline ends. DNA of the CDR3: TGCGCCAGCAGCACCCCGGGGGGCCAATCCTACGAGCAGTACTTC. Encoded protein: CASSTPGGQSYEQYF. Full variable domain (remainder filled in from reference TRBV5-1 and TRBJ2-7): KAGVTQTPRYLIKTRGQQVTLSCSPISGHRSVSWYQQTPGQGLQFLFEYFSETQRNKGNFPGRFSGRQFSNSRSEMNVSTLELGDSALYLCASSTPGGQSYEQYFGPGTRLTVT.

CDR3 sequence reads: CAISLTSVSYEQYF. The CDR3, as DNA: TGTGCCATCAGTCTCACCAGCGTCTCCTACGAGCAGTACTTC. The V call is TRBV10-3, the J call TRBJ2-7; D is unresolved. This CDR3 is built from 14 residues. CDR1 ENHRY and CDR2 SYGVKD come from the germline V gene. The V end lost 5 bases, the J end lost 0 bases, and 11 bases lay between the germline ends.